The clone carrying this T cell receptor beta chain was seen only a few times. Its antigen remains unknown. The data are from a study of metastatic and nonmetastatic thyroid tumors. Looking at the study overall: It was across blood and tumor or nodule tissue from malignant and benign thyroid patients that repertoires were compared.

How the authors handled the data: Researchers built a distant-metastasis classifier for papillary thyroid cancer that drew on CDR3 differences across clinicopathological groups. TCRdb re-clonotyped the PCR reads through MiXCR. TCRdb's processing, not the authors' own work, is the source of the V and J calls. The table shows about 10,000 clones, with 38% occurring only once. J gave up 5 bases and V 5 bases, and 16 bases lay outside the gene matches. The CDR3 totals 17 residues. Germline V gene sequence: CDR1 MNHNS, CDR2 SASEGT. The entire patient cohort was treatment-naive prior to thyroid surgery. Study-wide results and limits: Reportedly, malignant thyroid tumors had significantly higher TCR beta diversity than benign nodules, in blood and tumor.

The chain uses TRBV6-1 and TRBJ2-7, with TRBD1 identical over 9 bases. The clonotype originates from a female donor with papillary thyroid cancer or a benign thyroid nodule (not recorded which). Some clones in this sample may be carry-over from other donors' samples. Sequenced sample: tumor tissue. The CDR3 reads CASSPTTPGQGLDEQYF. DNA for the CDR3: TGTGCCAGCAGTCCTACAACCCCGGGACAGGGTCTAGACGAGCAGTACTTC.